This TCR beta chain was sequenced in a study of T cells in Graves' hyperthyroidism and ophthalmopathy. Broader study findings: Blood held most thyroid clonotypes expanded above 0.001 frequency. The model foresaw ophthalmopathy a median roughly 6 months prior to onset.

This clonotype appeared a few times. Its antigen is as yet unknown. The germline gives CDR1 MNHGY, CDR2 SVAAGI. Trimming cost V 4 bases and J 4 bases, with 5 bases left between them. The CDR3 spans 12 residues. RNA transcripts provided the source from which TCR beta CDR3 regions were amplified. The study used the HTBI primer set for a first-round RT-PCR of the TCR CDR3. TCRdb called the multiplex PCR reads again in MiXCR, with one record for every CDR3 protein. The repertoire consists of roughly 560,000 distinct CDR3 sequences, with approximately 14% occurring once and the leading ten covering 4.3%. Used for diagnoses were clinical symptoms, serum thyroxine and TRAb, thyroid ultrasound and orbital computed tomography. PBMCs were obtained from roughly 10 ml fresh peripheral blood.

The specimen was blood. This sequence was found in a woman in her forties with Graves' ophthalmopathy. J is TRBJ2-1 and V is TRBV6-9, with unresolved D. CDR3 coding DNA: TGTGCCAGCAGTTGGGTATACAATGAGCAGTTCTTC. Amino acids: CASSWVYNEQFF.